The entry below gives a single T cell receptor (beta chain) sequence along with its context. Its antigen is unknown. These data belong to a study of T cell responses to AZD1222 COVID-19 vaccine. The data were produced by immunoSEQ multiplex PCR, yet TCRdb's version contains in-frame clones alone and is incomplete. The repertoire includes roughly 46,000 clones, about 87% of them detected once, and just under 25% sits in the top ten. Points from the study as a whole: Reportedly, nearly half of unique spike TCRs recognized epitopes outside B.1.351/B.1.1.7 mutations. CD4 TCRs covered the whole spike, strongest at regions 160-218 and 743-854. Only five to seven AZD1222 recipients were seropositive at baseline. Spike-specific TCR breadth and depth rose after two AZD1222 doses.

The CDR3 sequence is 14 residues long. The V end was cut by 2 bases, the J end by 5 bases, with 10 bases between. CDR1 is SGHDN and CDR2 is FVKESK in the germline V gene. The genes are TRBV14 and TRBJ2-1; possibly TRBD1 or TRBD2 for D (7 bases each). The sequence was obtained from an adult who received the AZD1222 COVID-19 vaccine. The sequencing used peripheral blood, collected 28 days after the second AZD1222 dose. DNA of the CDR3: TGTGCCAGCAGCCAACAGGGGGGGAACAATGAGCAGTTCTTC. Residues: CASSQQGGNNEQFF. Supplemented by reference TRBV14 and TRBJ2-1, the full variable domain reads EAGVTQFPSHSVIEKGQTVTLRCDPISGHDNLYWYRRVMGKEIKFLLHFVKESKQDESGMPNNRFLAERTGGTYSTLKVQPAELEDSGVYFCASSQQGGNNEQFFGPGTRLTVL.